This entry concerns a single T cell receptor (beta chain). CDR1 LGHDT and CDR2 YNNKEL come from the germline V gene (reference sequence). The CDR3 has 15 residues. After removal of 3 bases from V and 14 bases from J, the junction contained 10 bases not matched to a gene. This sample is part of a study of early T cells in non-severe SARS-CoV-2 infection. Whole-study context: Whole-blood bulk RNA, unsorted, was sequenced, and chains were unpaired.

cDNA molecules, individually, were tagged with unique molecular identifiers. TCRdb re-called the 5' RACE reads with MiXCR, one entry per CDR3 protein. Of over 85,000 distinct CDR3 sequences listed, roughly 13% are singletons. Sequences were obtained from whole blood. This clonotype was obtained from an adult who was a healthcare worker with PCR-confirmed SARS-CoV-2 infection or an uninfected control (not recorded which). The chain links TRBV3-1 to TRBJ2-1, with TRBD2 matching over 13 bases. The CDR3 here is CASSQSLAGGPDEFF. The CDR3 coding sequence is TGTGCCAGCAGCCAGTCACTAGCGGGAGGGCCCGATGAGTTCTTC.